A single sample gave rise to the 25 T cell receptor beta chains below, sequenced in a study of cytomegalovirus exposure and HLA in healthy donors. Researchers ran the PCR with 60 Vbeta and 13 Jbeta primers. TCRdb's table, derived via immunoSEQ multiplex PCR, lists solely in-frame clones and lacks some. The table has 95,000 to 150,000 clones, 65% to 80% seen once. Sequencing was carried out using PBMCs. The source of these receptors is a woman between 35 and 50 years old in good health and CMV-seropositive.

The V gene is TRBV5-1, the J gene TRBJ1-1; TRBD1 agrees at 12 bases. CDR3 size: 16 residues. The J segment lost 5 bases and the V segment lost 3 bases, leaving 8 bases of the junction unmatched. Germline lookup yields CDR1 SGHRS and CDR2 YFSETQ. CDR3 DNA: TGCGCCAGCAGCTGGGGGACAGGGGGCGGGAGGACTGAAGCTTTCTTT. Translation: CASSWGTGGGRTEAFF.

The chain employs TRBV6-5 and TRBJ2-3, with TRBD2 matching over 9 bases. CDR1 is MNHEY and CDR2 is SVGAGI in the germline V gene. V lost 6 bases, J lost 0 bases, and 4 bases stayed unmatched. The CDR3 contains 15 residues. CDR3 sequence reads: CASSRTSGSTDTQYF. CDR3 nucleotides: TGTGCCAGCAGCCGTACTAGCGGGAGCACAGATACGCAGTATTTT.

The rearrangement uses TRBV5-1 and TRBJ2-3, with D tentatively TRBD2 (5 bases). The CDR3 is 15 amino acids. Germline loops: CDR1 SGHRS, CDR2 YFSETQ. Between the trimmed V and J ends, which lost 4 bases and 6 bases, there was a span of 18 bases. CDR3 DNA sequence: TGCGCCAGCAGCCTGGACGCGCCGGGGAAGGATACGCAGTATTTT. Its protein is CASSLDAPGKDTQYF.

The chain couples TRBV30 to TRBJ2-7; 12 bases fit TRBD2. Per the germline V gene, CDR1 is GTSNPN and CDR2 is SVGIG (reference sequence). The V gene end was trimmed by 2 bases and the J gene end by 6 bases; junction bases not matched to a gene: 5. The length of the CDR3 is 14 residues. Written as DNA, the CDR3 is TGTGCCTGGAGTAGACTAGCGGGAGTCGTCGAGCAGTACTTC. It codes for CAWSRLAGVVEQYF.

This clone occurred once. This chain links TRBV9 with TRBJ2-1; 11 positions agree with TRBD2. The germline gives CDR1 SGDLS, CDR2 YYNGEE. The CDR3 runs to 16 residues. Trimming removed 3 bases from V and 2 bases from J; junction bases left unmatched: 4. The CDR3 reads CASSALAGVPYNEQFF. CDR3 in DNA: TGTGCCAGCAGCGCACTAGCGGGAGTCCCCTACAATGAGCAGTTCTTC.

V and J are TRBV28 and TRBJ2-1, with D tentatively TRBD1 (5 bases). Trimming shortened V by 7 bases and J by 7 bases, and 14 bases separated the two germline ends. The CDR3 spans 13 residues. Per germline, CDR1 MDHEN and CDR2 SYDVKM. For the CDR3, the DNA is TGTGCCAGCACCTTTAGGGGTTTGAATGAGCAGTTCTTC. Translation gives CASTFRGLNEQFF.

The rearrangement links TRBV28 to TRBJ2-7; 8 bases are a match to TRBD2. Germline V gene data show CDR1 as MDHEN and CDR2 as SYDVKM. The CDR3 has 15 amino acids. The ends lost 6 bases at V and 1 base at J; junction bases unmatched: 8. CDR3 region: CASSPQLAGSYEQYF. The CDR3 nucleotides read TGTGCCAGCAGCCCCCAATTAGCGGGGTCCTACGAGCAGTACTTC.

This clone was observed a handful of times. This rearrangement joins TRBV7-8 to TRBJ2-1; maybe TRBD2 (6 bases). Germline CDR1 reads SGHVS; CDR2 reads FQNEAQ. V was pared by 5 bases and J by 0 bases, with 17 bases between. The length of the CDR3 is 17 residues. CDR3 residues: CASSPYLGAGSYNEQFF. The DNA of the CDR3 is TGTGCCAGCAGCCCTTACCTGGGAGCGGGCTCCTACAATGAGCAGTTCTTC.

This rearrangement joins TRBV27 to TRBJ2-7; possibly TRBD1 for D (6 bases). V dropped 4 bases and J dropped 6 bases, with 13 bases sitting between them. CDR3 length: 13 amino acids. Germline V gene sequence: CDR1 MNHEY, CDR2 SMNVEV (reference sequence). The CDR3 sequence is CASSSGRGLEQYF. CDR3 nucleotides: TGTGCCAGCAGTTCGGGCAGGGGCCTCGAGCAGTACTTC.

This CDR3 reads CASRSATPNEQYF. CDR3 nucleotide sequence: TGTGCCAGTAGGAGTGCGACTCCCAACGAGCAGTACTTC. The chain couples TRBV19 to TRBJ2-7; no definite D call. CDR1 is LNHDA and CDR2 is SQIVND in the germline V gene (reference sequence). CDR3 length equals 13 residues. V gave up 6 bases and J gave up 5 bases, with 14 bases separating them.

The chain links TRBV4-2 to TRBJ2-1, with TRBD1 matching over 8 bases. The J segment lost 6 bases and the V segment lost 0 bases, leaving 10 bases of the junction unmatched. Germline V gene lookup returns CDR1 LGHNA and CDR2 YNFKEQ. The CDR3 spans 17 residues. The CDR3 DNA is TGTGCCAGCAGCCAAGATATTCAACGGACAGGGCGCAATGAGCAGTTCTTC. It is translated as CASSQDIQRTGRNEQFF.

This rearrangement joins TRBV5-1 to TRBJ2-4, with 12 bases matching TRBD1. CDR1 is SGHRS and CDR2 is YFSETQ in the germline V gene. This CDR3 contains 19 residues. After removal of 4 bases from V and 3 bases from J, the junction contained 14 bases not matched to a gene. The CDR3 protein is CASSGGTGGTTSVKNIQYF. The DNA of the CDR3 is TGCGCCAGCAGCGGTGGGACAGGGGGCACAACTAGCGTCAAAAACATTCAGTACTTC.

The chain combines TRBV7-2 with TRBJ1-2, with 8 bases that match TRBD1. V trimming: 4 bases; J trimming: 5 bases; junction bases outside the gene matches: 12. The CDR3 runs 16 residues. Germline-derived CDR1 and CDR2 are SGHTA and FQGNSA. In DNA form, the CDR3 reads TGTGCCAGCAGCTCAGTCCCAGGACAGGGATGGTATGGCTACACCTTC. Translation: CASSSVPGQGWYGYTF. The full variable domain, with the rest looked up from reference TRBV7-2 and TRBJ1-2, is GAGVSQSPSNKVTEKGKDVELRCDPISGHTALYWYRQSLGQGLEFLIYFQGNSAPDKSGLPSDRFSAERTGGSVSTLTIQRTQQEDSAVYLCASSSVPGQGWYGYTFGSGTRLTVV.

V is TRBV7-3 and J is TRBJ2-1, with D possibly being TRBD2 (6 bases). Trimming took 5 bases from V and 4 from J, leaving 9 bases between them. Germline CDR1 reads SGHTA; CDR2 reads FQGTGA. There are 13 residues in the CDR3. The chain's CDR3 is CASSAGPYNEQFF. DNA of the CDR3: TGTGCCAGCAGCGCGGGACCGTACAATGAGCAGTTCTTC.

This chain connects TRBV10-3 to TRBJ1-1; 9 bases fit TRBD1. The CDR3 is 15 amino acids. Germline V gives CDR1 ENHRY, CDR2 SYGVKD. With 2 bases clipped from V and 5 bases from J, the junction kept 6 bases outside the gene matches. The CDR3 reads CAISEQTGGRTEAFF. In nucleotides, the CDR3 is TGTGCCATCAGTGAGCAGACAGGGGGTAGGACTGAAGCTTTCTTT.

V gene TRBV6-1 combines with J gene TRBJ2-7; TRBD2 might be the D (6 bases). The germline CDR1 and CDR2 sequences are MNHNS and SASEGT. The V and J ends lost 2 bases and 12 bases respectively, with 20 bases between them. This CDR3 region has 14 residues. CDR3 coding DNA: TGTGCCAGCAGTGAACTTCTCCGGGAGAGCAGTCTGTACTTC. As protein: CASSELLRESSLYF.

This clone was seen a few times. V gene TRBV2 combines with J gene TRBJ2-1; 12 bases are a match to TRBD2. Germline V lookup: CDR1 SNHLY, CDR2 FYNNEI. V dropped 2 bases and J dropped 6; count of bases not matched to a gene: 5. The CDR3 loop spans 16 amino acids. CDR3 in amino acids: CASSEPGLAGTNEQFF. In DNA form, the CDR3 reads TGTGCCAGCAGTGAACCTGGACTAGCGGGGACCAATGAGCAGTTCTTC.

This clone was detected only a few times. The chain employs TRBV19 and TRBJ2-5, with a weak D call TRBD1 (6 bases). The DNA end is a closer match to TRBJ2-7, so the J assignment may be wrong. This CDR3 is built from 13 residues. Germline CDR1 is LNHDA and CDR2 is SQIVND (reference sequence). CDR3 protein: CASSRGTFYEQYF. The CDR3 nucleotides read TGTGCCAGTAGTAGAGGGACATTCTACGAGCAGTACTTC.

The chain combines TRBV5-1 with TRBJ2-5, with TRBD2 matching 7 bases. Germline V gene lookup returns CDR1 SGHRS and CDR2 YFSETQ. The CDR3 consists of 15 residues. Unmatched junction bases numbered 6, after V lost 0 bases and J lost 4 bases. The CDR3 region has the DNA TGCGCCAGCAGCTTGGCTGCGGGAGTGAGAGAGACCCAGTACTTC. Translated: CASSLAAGVRETQYF.

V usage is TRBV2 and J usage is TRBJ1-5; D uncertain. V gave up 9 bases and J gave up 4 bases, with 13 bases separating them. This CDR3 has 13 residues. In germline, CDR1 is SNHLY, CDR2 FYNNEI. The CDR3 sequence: CASLLEQNQPQHF. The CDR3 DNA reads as TGTGCCAGTTTATTGGAACAGAATCAGCCCCAGCATTTT.

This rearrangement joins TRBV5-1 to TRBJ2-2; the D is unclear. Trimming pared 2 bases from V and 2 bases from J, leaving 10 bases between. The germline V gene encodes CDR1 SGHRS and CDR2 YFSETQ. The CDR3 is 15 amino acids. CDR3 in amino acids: CASSFESANTGELFF. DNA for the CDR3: TGCGCCAGCAGCTTTGAAAGCGCAAACACCGGGGAGCTGTTTTTT.

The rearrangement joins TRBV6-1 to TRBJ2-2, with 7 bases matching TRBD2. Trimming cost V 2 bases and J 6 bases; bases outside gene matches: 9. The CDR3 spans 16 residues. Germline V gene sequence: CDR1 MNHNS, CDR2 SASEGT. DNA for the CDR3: TGTGCCAGCAGTGAACGACGGGAGGTGGCGGCCGGGGAGCTGTTTTTT. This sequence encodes CASSERREVAAGELFF.

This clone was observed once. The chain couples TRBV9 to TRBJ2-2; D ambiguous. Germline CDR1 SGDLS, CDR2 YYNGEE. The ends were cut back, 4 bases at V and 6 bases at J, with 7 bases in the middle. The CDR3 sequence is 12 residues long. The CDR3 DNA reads TGTGCCAGCAGCCCTCCCTCCGGGGAGCTGTTTTTT. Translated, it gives CASSPPSGELFF.

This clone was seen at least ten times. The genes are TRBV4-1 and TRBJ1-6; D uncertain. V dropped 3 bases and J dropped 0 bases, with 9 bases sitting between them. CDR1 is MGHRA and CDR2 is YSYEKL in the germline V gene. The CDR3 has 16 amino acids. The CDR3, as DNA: TGCGCCAGCAGCCAGTATGGGAGCTCCTATAATTCACCCCTCCACTTT. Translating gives CASSQYGSSYNSPLHF.

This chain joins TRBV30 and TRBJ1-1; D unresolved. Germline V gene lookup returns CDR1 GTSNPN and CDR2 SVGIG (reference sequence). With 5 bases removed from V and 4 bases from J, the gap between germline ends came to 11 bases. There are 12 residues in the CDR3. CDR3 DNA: TGTGCCTGGGGGGAGCGGAGCACTGAAGCTTTCTTT. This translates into CAWGERSTEAFF.